This T cell receptor beta chain was captured in a study of CXCR3-negative and CXCR3-positive naive CD8 T cells. The CDR3 runs to 17 residues. Germline V gene sequence: CDR1 SQVTM, CDR2 ANQGSEA. Overall study findings and caveats: Naive CXCR3-positive and CXCR3-negative cells shared TRBV-TRBJ usage; memory cells diverged. Memory CD8+ T cell repertoires were far less diverse than both naive subsets. Upon cryopreservation, CXCR3 expression partially decreased, and most assays used fresh PBMCs. More hydrophobic TRB CDR3s were found in CXCR3-positive naive cells than in CXCR3-negative naive cells.

UMI-labeled 5' RACE yielded the TRB cDNA libraries. TCRdb reprocessed the 5' RACE reads and keeps a single row for each CDR3 protein, giving no DNA. The specimen's table records 130,000 to 150,000 distinct CDR3 sequences. A note on this clonotype: Its specificity is not known.

This sequence originates from a human donor in good health. Some clones in this sample may be carry-over from other donors' samples. This chain uses TRBV29-1 with TRBJ2-3; TCRdb gives TRBD2 as the D gene, but with no DNA this cannot be confirmed. The specimen sequenced was naive CXCR3+ CD8+ T cells from blood. Subset noted: CD45RO-CCR7+CD27+CD95- naive CD8+ T cells expressing CXCR3 (TNR3+). This CDR3 is CSVGVGLEFEGTDTQYF.